The 5 T cell receptor beta chains below come from one sample, sequenced in a study of CD8+ T cells in alopecia areata. Investigators isolated RNA and reverse transcribed it into cDNA to act as the sequencing template. Profiling relied on immunoSEQ multiplex PCR, and the TCRdb table lists in-frame clones only, not all of them. Among roughly 190,000 clones, 60% were seen once, and the ten largest hold roughly 0.7%. Treatment here: oral pan-JAK inhibitor, 5-10 mg twice daily. This specimen was CD4+ T cells sorted from blood, taken at week 4, from a patient treated with tofacitinib. These receptors all come from a human donor with alopecia areata.

The CDR3 spells CASSSTGGNNQPQHF. CDR3 nucleotides: TGTGCCAGCAGCTCGACAGGGGGGAACAATCAGCCCCAGCATTTT. The chain couples TRBV7-3 to TRBJ1-5; 9 positions agree with TRBD1. This CDR3 is 15 amino acids long. Germline V lookup: CDR1 SGHTA, CDR2 FQGTGA. Trimming at V came to 4 bases and at J to 3 bases, leaving 4 bases not matched to a gene. Based on the CDR3 plus reference TRBV7-3 and TRBJ1-5, the full variable domain is GAGVSQTPSNKVTEKGKYVELRCDPISGHTALYWYRQSLGQGPEFLIYFQGTGAADDSGLPNDRFFAVRPEGSVSTLKIQRTERGDSAVYLCASSSTGGNNQPQHFGDGTRLSIL.

This clone has just a few counts. The V and J genes are TRBV27 and TRBJ2-3, with D perhaps given as TRBD1 or TRBD2 (5 bases each). V lost 3 bases, J lost 3 bases, and 13 bases lay in between. The CDR3 runs 15 residues. CDR1 and CDR2 (germline): MNHEY, SMNVEV (reference sequence). The CDR3 spells CASSLGTLRTDTQYF. CDR3 in DNA: TGTGCCAGCAGTTTGGGGACCCTACGGACAGATACGCAGTATTTT.

This clone was counted only a few times. This chain uses TRBV7-9 with TRBJ2-5, with D unclear. V was shortened by 1 base and J by 0 bases, with 12 bases between the two germline ends. The CDR3 runs to 16 residues. Germline CDR1 and CDR2: SEHNR and FQNEAQ (reference sequence). The CDR3 loop reads CASSLGVGQYQETQYF. For the CDR3, the DNA is TGTGCCAGCAGCTTAGGCGTAGGGCAGTACCAAGAGACCCAGTACTTC.

V and J are TRBV9 and TRBJ1-2, with unresolved D. This CDR3 is built from 15 residues. The V gene's germline CDR1 is SGDLS and CDR2 YYNGEE. The germline V and J ends were trimmed by 4 bases and 0 bases, with 13 bases remaining between them. The CDR3 here is CASSLQQAPNYGYTF. The CDR3 DNA reads as TGTGCCAGCAGCCTACAGCAAGCCCCTAACTATGGCTACACCTTC. Full variable domain (missing parts from reference TRBV9 and TRBJ1-2): DSGVTQTPKHLITATGQRVTLRCSPRSGDLSVYWYQQSLDQGLQFLIQYYNGEERAKGNILERFSAQQFPDLHSELNLSSLELGDSALYFCASSLQQAPNYGYTFGSGTRLTVV.

This clone showed up just a few times. The same CDR3 is also encoded by other DNA sequences in this sample. The genes are TRBV7-2 and TRBJ2-7; D is unresolved. Trimming took off 0 bases at V and 4 bases at J, with 4 bases between the two ends. This CDR3 is built from 12 residues. Germline CDR1 and CDR2: SGHTA and FQGNSA. CDR3 region: CASSLAVYEQYF. The CDR3 DNA reads TGTGCCAGCAGCTTAGCGGTATACGAGCAGTACTTC. Variable domain in full (rest from reference TRBV7-2 and TRBJ2-7): GAGVSQSPSNKVTEKGKDVELRCDPISGHTALYWYRQSLGQGLEFLIYFQGNSAPDKSGLPSDRFSAERTGGSVSTLTIQRTQQEDSAVYLCASSLAVYEQYFGPGTRLTVT.